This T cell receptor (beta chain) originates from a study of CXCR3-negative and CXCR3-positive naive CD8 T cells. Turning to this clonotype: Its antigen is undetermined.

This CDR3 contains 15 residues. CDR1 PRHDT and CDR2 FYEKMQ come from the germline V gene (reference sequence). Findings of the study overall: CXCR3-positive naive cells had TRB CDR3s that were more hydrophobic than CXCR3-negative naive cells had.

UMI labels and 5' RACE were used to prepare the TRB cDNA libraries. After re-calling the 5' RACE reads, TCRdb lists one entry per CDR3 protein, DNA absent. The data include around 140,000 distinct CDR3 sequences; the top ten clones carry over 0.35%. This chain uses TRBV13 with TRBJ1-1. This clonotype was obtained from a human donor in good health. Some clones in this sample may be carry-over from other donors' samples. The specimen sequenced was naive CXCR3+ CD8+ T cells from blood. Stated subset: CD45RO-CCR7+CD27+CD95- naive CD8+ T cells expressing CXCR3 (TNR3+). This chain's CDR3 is CASSFGTRRNTEAFF.